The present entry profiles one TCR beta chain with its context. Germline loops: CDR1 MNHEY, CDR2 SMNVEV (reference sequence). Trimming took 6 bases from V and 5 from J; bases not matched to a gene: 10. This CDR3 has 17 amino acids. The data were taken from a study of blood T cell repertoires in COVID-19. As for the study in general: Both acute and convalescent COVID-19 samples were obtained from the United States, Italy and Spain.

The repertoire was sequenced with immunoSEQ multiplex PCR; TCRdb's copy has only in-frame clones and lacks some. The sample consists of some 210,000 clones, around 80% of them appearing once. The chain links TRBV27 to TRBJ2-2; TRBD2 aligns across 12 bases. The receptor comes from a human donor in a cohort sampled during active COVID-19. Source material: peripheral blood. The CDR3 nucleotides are TGTGCCAGCAGAAAGACTAGCGGGAGAGTACAGACCGGGGAGCTGTTTTTT. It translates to CASRKTSGRVQTGELFF.